This T cell receptor (beta chain) is from a study of CD8 T cells in Susac syndrome. Germline CDR1 MNHEY, CDR2 SVGAGI. This CDR3 contains 13 residues. V was shortened by 5 bases and J by 0 bases, with 7 bases between the two germline ends. Sequencing of TCR beta drew on CD8+ and CD4+ T cells from blood. Healthy donors, matched for age and sex, constituted the control group. TEMRA cells were FACS-enriched, while CD8+ and CD4+ T cells were negatively isolated. cDNA came from approximately 0.5 to 1 ug RNA primed by random hexamers. Coverage of TCR beta CDR3 amplification by immunoSEQ multiplex PCR extended to 54 Vbeta and 13 Jbeta. MiXCR was run by TCRdb on the immunoSEQ multiplex PCR reads, yielding one entry per CDR3 protein. Here the sample spans 20,000 or so distinct CDR3 sequences, roughly 95% being singletons.

The chain recombines TRBV6-5 with TRBJ1-1; D remains ambiguous. The source material was CD8+ T cells from PBMCs. The clonotype was recovered from a human donor in good health. CDR3 protein: CASSTAMNTEAFF. CDR3 coding DNA: TGTGCCAGCAGTACAGCTATGAACACTGAAGCTTTCTTT.